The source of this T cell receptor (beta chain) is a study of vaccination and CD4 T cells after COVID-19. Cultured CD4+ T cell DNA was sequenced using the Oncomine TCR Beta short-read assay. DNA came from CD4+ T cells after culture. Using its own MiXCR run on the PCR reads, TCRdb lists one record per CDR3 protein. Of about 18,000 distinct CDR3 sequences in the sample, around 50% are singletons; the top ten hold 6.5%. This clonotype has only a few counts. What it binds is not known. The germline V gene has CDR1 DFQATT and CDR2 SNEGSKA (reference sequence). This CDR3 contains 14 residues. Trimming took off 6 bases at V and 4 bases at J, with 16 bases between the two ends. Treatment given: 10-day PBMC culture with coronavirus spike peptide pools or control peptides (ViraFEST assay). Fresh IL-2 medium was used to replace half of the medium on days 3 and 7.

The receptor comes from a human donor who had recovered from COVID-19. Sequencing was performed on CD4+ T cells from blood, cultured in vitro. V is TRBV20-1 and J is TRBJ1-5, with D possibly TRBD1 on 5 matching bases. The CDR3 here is CSARGSKVNQPQHF. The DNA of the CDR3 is TGCAGTGCCCGGGGGTCAAAAGTTAATCAGCCCCAGCATTTT.